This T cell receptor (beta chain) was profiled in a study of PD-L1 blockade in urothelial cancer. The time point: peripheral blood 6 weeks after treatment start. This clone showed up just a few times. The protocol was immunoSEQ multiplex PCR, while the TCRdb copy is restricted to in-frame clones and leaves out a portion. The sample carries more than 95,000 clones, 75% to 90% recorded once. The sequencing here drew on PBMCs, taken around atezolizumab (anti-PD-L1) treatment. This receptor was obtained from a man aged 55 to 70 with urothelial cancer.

The CDR3 loop is CASGFGTGKGEQYF. In DNA form, the CDR3 reads TGTGCCAGTGGCTTCGGGACAGGAAAGGGCGAGCAGTACTTC. The rearrangement links TRBV19 to TRBJ2-7; 8 bases map to TRBD1. Germline-derived CDR1 and CDR2 are LNHDA and SQIVND (reference sequence). There are 14 residues in the CDR3. V dropped 8 bases and J dropped 6; count of bases not matched to a gene: 12.